Following are 24 T cell receptor beta chains from one sample sequenced in a study of T cell responses to AZD1222 COVID-19 vaccine. Profiling relied on immunoSEQ multiplex PCR, and the TCRdb table lists in-frame clones only, not all of them. In the table there are some 150,000 clones, around 91% of which are singletons. This specimen consisted of peripheral blood, obtained on day 0 of AZD1222 vaccination. The receptor set was obtained from an adult in good health.

This clone was detected only once. The germline gene is not matched at one end of the junction; a read error may be the cause. The rearrangement links TRBV7-7 to TRBJ2-7; perhaps TRBD1 as D (7 bases). Germline values: CDR1 SSHAT, CDR2 FNYEAQ (reference sequence). This CDR3 has 17 residues. CDR3 sequence: CASSFYPGYDRAGEQYF. CDR3 sequence (DNA): TGTGCTAGCAGCTTCTACCCCGGATATGACAGGGCGGGGGAGCAGTACTTC.

V gene TRBV7-8 combines with J gene TRBJ1-1; 9 nucleotides match TRBD1. The V segment lost 2 bases and the J segment 1 base; nucleotides outside the gene matches: 2. CDR3 size: 15 residues. Germline assignment: CDR1 SGHVS and CDR2 FQNEAQ. The CDR3 DNA is TGTGCCAGCAGCTTAAACAGGGGGCAGAACACTGAAGCTTTCTTT. As protein: CASSLNRGQNTEAFF.

The J gene is TRBJ2-7, the V gene TRBV24-1; 9 nucleotides align to TRBD1. Germline trimming cut 4 bases from V and 7 bases from J; bases unmatched to any gene: 10. The CDR3 is made up of 15 amino acids. In germline, CDR1 is KGHDR, CDR2 SFDVKD. The CDR3 sequence: CATSETGTGFKEQYF. CDR3 coding DNA: TGTGCCACCAGTGAAACCGGGACAGGGTTTAAAGAGCAGTACTTC.

This clone was detected once. The chain couples TRBV5-6 to TRBJ1-2; no clear D gene. Germline V lookup: CDR1 SGHDT, CDR2 YYEEEE. This CDR3 has 14 amino acids. Trimming pared 0 bases from V and 4 bases from J, leaving 10 bases between. The CDR3 here is CASSLEGGFYGYTF. The CDR3 DNA sequence: TGTGCCAGCAGCTTGGAAGGTGGGTTCTATGGCTACACCTTC.

The chain couples TRBV27 to TRBJ2-4; perhaps TRBD1 as D (6 bases). The germline V gene encodes CDR1 MNHEY and CDR2 SMNVEV (reference sequence). V was pared by 3 bases and J by 7 bases, with 25 bases between. This CDR3 contains 18 residues. Here the CDR3 reads CASSFLGTSIGRSNIQYF. CDR3 nucleotide sequence: TGTGCCAGCAGTTTTCTAGGGACATCCATCGGTCGGTCGAACATTCAGTACTTC.

This chain connects TRBV7-9 to TRBJ2-3, with 8 bases fitting TRBD1. The V gene end was trimmed by 5 bases and the J gene end by 0 bases; junction bases not matched to a gene: 4. The CDR3 contains 15 residues. CDR1 is SEHNR and CDR2 is FQNEAQ in the germline V gene (reference sequence). DNA of the CDR3: TGTGCCAGCAGCACCAGGACAGGGAGCACAGATACGCAGTATTTT. Translating it yields CASSTRTGSTDTQYF.

This clone turned up a few times. J is TRBJ2-7 and V is TRBV5-1; 7 nucleotides align to TRBD1. This CDR3 is built from 16 residues. The junction had 10 bases not matched to a gene; V was cut back by 1 base and J by 3 bases. The germline V gene encodes CDR1 SGHRS and CDR2 YFSETQ. The DNA of the CDR3 is TGCGCCAGCAGCTTGCTCCTAGAAACAGGGGACTACGAGCAGTACTTC. It encodes CASSLLLETGDYEQYF.

V gene TRBV18 combines with J gene TRBJ2-1, with a tentative D call TRBD1 (6 bases). Germline V CDR1 and CDR2: KGHSH, LQKENI. This CDR3 region has 15 residues. V was pared by 0 bases and J by 9 bases, with 15 bases between. The CDR3 spells CASSPPLGTLVEQFF. CDR3 nucleotide sequence: TGTGCCAGCTCACCACCGTTGGGGACACTAGTTGAGCAGTTCTTC.

Concerning this clone itself: Other nucleotide sequences from this sample produce the same CDR3. CDR3 sequence reads: CASSRGDSLNTEAFF. The DNA of the CDR3 is TGTGCCAGTAGTAGAGGGGACTCATTGAACACTGAAGCTTTCTTT. The rearrangement uses TRBV19 and TRBJ1-1, with D perhaps TRBD1 (5 bases). Germline-derived CDR1 and CDR2 are LNHDA and SQIVND (reference sequence). Trimming pared 4 bases from V and 0 bases from J, leaving 12 bases between. The CDR3 sequence is 15 residues long.

The chain carries TRBV20-1 and TRBJ2-7; D ambiguous. The V end lost 5 bases, the J end lost 12 bases, and 14 bases lay between the germline ends. The CDR3 is made up of 10 amino acids. Germline V gene data show CDR1 as DFQATT and CDR2 as SNEGSKA (reference sequence). CDR3 bases: TGCAGTGCTTTAGACGTCGGCCGGTACTTC. It encodes CSALDVGRYF.

The chain joins TRBV6-2 or TRBV6-3 to TRBJ2-5; D is unclear. The V end lost 2 bases, the J end lost 5 bases, and 9 bases lay between the germline ends. This CDR3 spans 13 amino acids. Germline loops: CDR1 MNHEY, CDR2 SVGEGT. The CDR3 reads CASSYRPRETQYF. As DNA, the CDR3 is TGTGCCAGCAGTTACCGCCCCAGGGAGACCCAGTACTTC.

The rearrangement joins TRBV28 to TRBJ1-6, with D perhaps matching TRBD1 (5 bases). From germline, CDR1 is MDHEN and CDR2 SYDVKM. This CDR3 region has 13 residues. Trimming stripped 6 bases from V and 8 bases from J, with 11 bases between. CDR3 protein: CASRQDYYSPLHF. The CDR3 DNA sequence: TGTGCCAGCAGACAGGATTATTATTCACCCCTCCACTTT. Filled out from reference TRBV28 and TRBJ1-6, the complete variable domain reads DVKVTQSSRYLVKRTGEKVFLECVQDMDHENMFWYRQDPGLGLRLIYFSYDVKMKEKGDIPEGYSVSREKKERFSLILESASTNQTSMYLCASRQDYYSPLHFGNGTRLTVT.

The chain's CDR3 is CASSPVGARLAVLETQYF. CDR3 nucleotide sequence: TGTGCCAGCTCACCAGTAGGGGCGAGACTAGCGGTATTGGAGACCCAGTACTTC. V and J are TRBV18 and TRBJ2-5; 9 bases line up with TRBD2. This CDR3 has 18 residues. J lost 5 bases, V lost 2 bases, and 15 bases had no gene match. Germline CDR1 is KGHSH and CDR2 is LQKENI.

This clone was seen a handful of times. The chain employs TRBV27 and TRBJ2-3, with TRBD2 identical over 8 bases. V trimming: 7 bases; J trimming: 0 bases; junction bases outside the gene matches: 6. Germline CDR1 is MNHEY and CDR2 is SMNVEV (reference sequence). The CDR3 is 15 residues long. CDR3 in amino acids: CASNLLAGSTDTQYF. DNA for the CDR3: TGTGCCAGCAATCTCCTAGCGGGCAGCACAGATACGCAGTATTTT.

This chain links TRBV7-8 with TRBJ2-7; D call uncertain. Germline V CDR1 and CDR2: SGHVS, FQNEAQ. Trimming took 1 base from V and 3 from J, leaving 7 bases between them. CDR3 size: 13 residues. CDR3 amino acids: CASSLVSDYEQYF. CDR3 DNA sequence: TGTGCCAGCAGCTTAGTCTCCGACTACGAGCAGTACTTC.

V gene TRBV19 combines with J gene TRBJ1-1, with a tentative D call TRBD1 (5 bases). CDR3 length: 16 amino acids. Germline V lookup: CDR1 LNHDA, CDR2 SQIVND (reference sequence). The V end was cut by 0 bases, the J end by 1 base, with 12 bases between. CDR3 residues: CASSIETQGWNTEAFF. The CDR3 DNA reads TGTGCCAGTAGTATAGAAACTCAGGGATGGAACACTGAAGCTTTCTTT.

J is TRBJ2-5 and V is TRBV7-9; TRBD1 matches at 8 bases. The CDR3 has 15 amino acids. Germline values: CDR1 SEHNR, CDR2 FQNEAQ (reference sequence). V shed 1 base and J 1 base; nucleotides not matched to a gene: 2. This chain's CDR3 is CASSLVGQGQETQYF. Written as DNA, the CDR3 is TGTGCCAGCAGCTTAGTAGGACAGGGCCAAGAGACCCAGTACTTC. Full variable domain (outside the CDR3, taken from reference TRBV7-9 and TRBJ2-5): DTGVSQNPRHKITKRGQNVTFRCDPISEHNRLYWYRQTLGQGPEFLTYFQNEAQLEKSRLLSDRFSAERPKGSFSTLEIQRTEQGDSAMYLCASSLVGQGQETQYFGPGTRLLVL.

This clone has only a few counts. This sequence joins TRBV7-9 and TRBJ2-7; TRBD1 agrees at 8 bases. After removal of 5 bases from V and 0 bases from J, the junction contained 3 bases not matched to a gene. The CDR3 length is 14 residues. The germline CDR1 and CDR2 sequences are SEHNR and FQNEAQ (reference sequence). CDR3 coding DNA: TGTGCCAGCAGCCCAGGGGGCGCCTCCTACGAGCAGTACTTC. Translated, it gives CASSPGGASYEQYF.

The rearrangement joins TRBV6-5 to TRBJ2-4, with D hard to call. The V end lost 7 bases, the J end lost 7 bases, and 14 bases lay between the germline ends. Germline CDR1 MNHEY, CDR2 SVGAGI. The CDR3 has 13 amino acids. The CDR3 is CASTRPDSNIQYF. The CDR3 bases are TGTGCCAGCACCCGACCTGACTCCAACATTCAGTACTTC.

V usage is TRBV3-1 (or the pseudogene TRBV3-2) and J usage is TRBJ2-5, with 7 bases fitting TRBD2. This CDR3 contains 15 residues. CDR1 is LGHDT, CDR2 YNNKEL, per germline (reference sequence). With V trimmed by 4 bases and J by 1 base, 6 bases remained unmatched. The CDR3 sequence: CASSPYGGGQETQYF. The CDR3 nucleotides read TGTGCCAGCAGCCCGTACGGCGGGGGCCAAGAGACCCAGTACTTC.

The CDR3: CASSDWRGYTF. In DNA, the CDR3 is TGTGCCAGCAGTGATTGGAGGGGCTACACCTTC. The rearrangement links TRBV25-1 to TRBJ1-2; no reliable D call. V lost 3 bases to trimming and J lost 8 bases, with 7 bases between them. CDR3 length: 11 amino acids. Germline loops: CDR1 MGHDK, CDR2 SYGVNS.

The J gene is TRBJ1-2, the V gene TRBV19; no clear D. CDR3 length: 13 residues. The germline V and J ends were trimmed by 10 bases and 2 bases, with 14 bases remaining between them. Germline CDR1 is LNHDA and CDR2 is SQIVND (reference sequence). The CDR3 sequence: CAIHSDGNYGYTF. The DNA for the CDR3 is TGTGCCATTCACTCGGACGGCAACTATGGCTACACCTTC. The full variable domain, in which reference TRBV19 and TRBJ1-2 provide the parts outside the CDR3, is DGGITQSPKYLFRKEGQNVTLSCEQNLNHDAMYWYRQDPGQGLRLIYYSQIVNDFQKGDIAEGYSVSREKKESFPLTVTSAQKNPTAFYLCAIHSDGNYGYTFGSGTRLTVV.

The chain carries TRBV5-4 and TRBJ2-5; 8 bases are shared with TRBD2. CDR3 length: 14 amino acids. Germline V gene data show CDR1 as SGHNT and CDR2 as YYREEE (reference sequence). Trimming at V came to 5 bases and at J to 3 bases, leaving 6 bases not matched to a gene. CDR3 protein: CASRSSRGEETQYF. The CDR3 DNA sequence: TGTGCCAGCAGATCCTCGCGGGGGGAAGAGACCCAGTACTTC. Drawing the rest from reference TRBV5-4 and TRBJ2-5, the complete variable domain is ETGVTQSPTHLIKTRGQQVTLRCSSQSGHNTVSWYQQALGQGPQFIFQYYREEENGRGNFPPRFSGLQFPNYSSELNVNALELDDSALYLCASRSSRGEETQYFGPGTRLLVL.

The CDR3 DNA reads TGTGCCAGCAATCCGGACAGGGGGGGCGAGCAGTACTTC. Protein sequence: CASNPDRGGEQYF. V is TRBV28 and J is TRBJ2-7; TRBD1 matches 10 bases. Germline V gene lookup returns CDR1 MDHEN and CDR2 SYDVKM. V lost 7 bases, J lost 6 bases, and 6 bases stayed unmatched. The CDR3 extends over 13 amino acids.